The 26 T cell receptor beta chains below come from one sample, sequenced in a study of blood T cell repertoires in COVID-19. Repertoires were generated with immunoSEQ multiplex PCR, while TCRdb's copy carries only in-frame clones and drops some. This table has approximately 170,000 clones, about four fifths appearing once. Sequenced: peripheral blood. The receptors shown here come from a man aged 55-75 years with active or convalescent COVID-19.

The chain is built from TRBV5-1 and TRBJ2-7, with TRBD2 identical over 9 bases. The CDR3 runs 15 residues. From germline, CDR1 is SGHRS and CDR2 YFSETQ. V trimming: 4 bases; J trimming: 4 bases; junction bases outside the gene matches: 9. The CDR3 protein is CASSILGTSNYEQYF. DNA for the CDR3: TGCGCCAGCAGCATACTAGGGACTAGCAATTACGAGCAGTACTTC.

The chain couples TRBV18 to TRBJ1-3, with 8 bases aligning to TRBD1. CDR1 KGHSH and CDR2 LQKENI come from the germline V gene. The V segment lost 2 bases and the J segment 2 bases; nucleotides outside the gene matches: 2. The CDR3 totals 15 residues. Here the CDR3 DNA reads TGTGCCAGCTCACCATCGGACAGGGCTGGAAACACCATATATTTT. Encoded protein: CASSPSDRAGNTIYF.

This chain joins TRBV2 and TRBJ2-5; no firm D call. V was clipped by 4 bases and J by 3 bases, with 3 bases between them. This CDR3 contains 11 residues. Per germline, CDR1 SNHLY and CDR2 FYNNEI. CDR3 in DNA: TGTGCCAGCAGTGTAGAAGAGACCCAGTACTTC. Translated: CASSVEETQYF.

V gene TRBV29-1 combines with J gene TRBJ1-2; maybe TRBD1 (5 bases). The CDR3 covers 13 residues. V shed 3 bases and J shed 0 bases, with 8 bases lying between them. Germline CDR1 is SQVTM and CDR2 is ANQGSEA. The CDR3 here is CSVDRVANYGYTF. CDR3 nucleotides: TGCAGCGTTGACAGGGTCGCTAACTATGGCTACACCTTC.

The V gene is TRBV3-1 (or the pseudogene TRBV3-2), the J gene TRBJ1-6, with a possible D match to TRBD1 (6 bases). Per the germline V gene, CDR1 is LGHDT and CDR2 is YNNKEL (reference sequence). The CDR3 is made up of 15 amino acids. Trimming shortened V by 5 bases and J by 6 bases, and 14 bases separated the two germline ends. The CDR3 protein is CASSAGDFGNSPLHF. The CDR3 coding sequence is TGTGCCAGCAGCGCAGGGGATTTCGGTAATTCACCCCTCCACTTT.

The chain recombines TRBV10-3 with TRBJ1-3, with unresolved D. V was clipped by 3 bases and J by 0 bases, with 6 bases between them. Germline CDR1 is ENHRY and CDR2 is SYGVKD. The CDR3 covers 14 residues. The chain's CDR3 is CAISDVASGNTIYF. CDR3 bases: TGTGCCATCAGTGATGTAGCCTCTGGAAACACCATATATTTT.

Only a few counts were recorded for this clone. The DNA for the CDR3 is TGCGCCAGCAGCTTGTATGGGGGGTCGTCTGGAAACACCATATATTTT. This translates into CASSLYGGSSGNTIYF. This chain uses TRBV5-1 with TRBJ1-3; D is possibly TRBD1 (5 bases). From germline, CDR1 is SGHRS and CDR2 YFSETQ. Trimming cost V 1 base and J 1 base, with 12 bases left between them. There are 16 residues in the CDR3. Together with reference TRBV5-1 and TRBJ1-3, the CDR3 gives the full variable domain: KAGVTQTPRYLIKTRGQQVTLSCSPISGHRSVSWYQQTPGQGLQFLFEYFSETQRNKGNFPGRFSGRQFSNSRSEMNVSTLELGDSALYLCASSLYGGSSGNTIYFGEGSWLTVV.

The J gene is TRBJ2-3, the V gene TRBV28; 7 bases map to TRBD2. The CDR3 has 16 residues. CDR1 and CDR2 (germline): MDHEN, SYDVKM. With 3 bases clipped from V and 4 bases from J, the junction kept 10 bases outside the gene matches. CDR3 sequence reads: CASSFIAGNSPDTQYF. The CDR3, as DNA: TGTGCCAGCAGTTTTATAGCGGGCAACTCCCCAGATACGCAGTATTTT. Drawing the rest from reference TRBV28 and TRBJ2-3, the complete variable domain is DVKVTQSSRYLVKRTGEKVFLECVQDMDHENMFWYRQDPGLGLRLIYFSYDVKMKEKGDIPEGYSVSREKKERFSLILESASTNQTSMYLCASSFIAGNSPDTQYFGPGTRLTVL.

A note on this clone: Germline is not matched at one junction end, which may reflect a read error. V and J are TRBV5-5 and TRBJ2-7; 9 bases agree with TRBD1. Germline CDR1 and CDR2: SGHKS and YYEKEE (reference sequence). CDR3 length: 15 amino acids. Here the CDR3 DNA reads TGTGCCAGCAGCTTGGTGGTCGGGACAGGGTACGGGCAGTACTTC. Protein: CASSLVVGTGYGQYF.

The chain joins TRBV2 to TRBJ1-5; D is perhaps TRBD1 (6 bases). V was pared by 5 bases and J by 4 bases, with 9 bases between. CDR3 size: 13 residues. Looked up from germline, CDR1 is SNHLY and CDR2 is FYNNEI. The CDR3 nucleotides are TGTGCCAGCAGTCGGGACACAAATCAGCCCCAGCATTTT. The encoded protein is CASSRDTNQPQHF. The variable domain in full, with the rest retrieved from reference TRBV2 and TRBJ1-5, is EPEVTQTPSHQVTQMGQEVILRCVPISNHLYFYWYRQILGQKVEFLVSFYNNEISEKSEIFDDQFSVERPDGSNFTLKIRSTKLEDSAMYFCASSRDTNQPQHFGDGTRLSIL.

This chain uses TRBV6-2 or TRBV6-3 with TRBJ1-5; D gene ambiguous. Germline V gene lookup returns CDR1 MNHEY and CDR2 SVGEGT. This CDR3 spans 14 amino acids. Trimming cost V 0 bases and J 4 bases, with 7 bases left between them. CDR3 sequence reads: CASSYSPGNQPQHF. CDR3 coding DNA: TGTGCCAGCAGTTACTCGCCAGGTAATCAGCCCCAGCATTTT.

In this sample, this clone turned up a few times. The chain joins TRBV29-1 to TRBJ1-3; D gene uncertain. Deletions cut 4 bases from V and 1 base from J, with 8 bases between. CDR1 and CDR2 from the germline V gene are SQVTM and ANQGSEA. The CDR3 runs 13 residues. CDR3 region: CSVGASSGNTIYF. Written as DNA, the CDR3 is TGCAGCGTTGGGGCCAGTTCTGGAAACACCATATATTTT.

The CDR3 DNA reads as TGTGCCATCAGTGGTCGACAGGGAGACGAGCAGTACTTC. Protein product: CAISGRQGDEQYF. The chain recombines TRBV10-3 with TRBJ2-7; TRBD1 matches 7 bases. The CDR3 is 13 amino acids. V dropped 4 bases and J dropped 5; count of bases not matched to a gene: 5. CDR1 is ENHRY, CDR2 SYGVKD, per germline.

V usage is TRBV5-1 and J usage is TRBJ1-1; 8 nucleotides match TRBD1. This CDR3 contains 12 residues. Germline loops: CDR1 SGHRS, CDR2 YFSETQ. The V and J ends lost 10 bases and 4 bases, in that order; junction bases with no gene match: 6. DNA for the CDR3: TGCGCCTCCTCCAGGGGGCCCACTGAAGCTTTCTTT. It specifies CASSRGPTEAFF.

The chain joins TRBV5-8 to TRBJ2-7; perhaps TRBD2 as D (6 bases). The V gene's germline CDR1 is SGHTS and CDR2 YDEGEE. Trimming pared 1 base from V and 3 bases from J, leaving 8 bases between. The CDR3 spans 13 residues. The DNA of the CDR3 is TGTGCCAGCAGCTTGTGGGGACTCTACGAGCAGTACTTC. The encoded protein is CASSLWGLYEQYF.

The chain couples TRBV5-4 to TRBJ2-7; D is unclear. CDR1 and CDR2 from the germline V gene are SGHNT and YYREEE (reference sequence). Between the trimmed V and J ends, which lost 4 bases and 4 bases, there was a span of 15 bases. This CDR3 spans 14 amino acids. The CDR3 sequence: CASSPDSGNYEQYF. The CDR3, as DNA: TGTGCCAGCAGCCCCGACTCCGGTAATTACGAGCAGTACTTC.

This clone was picked up a small number of times. This chain uses TRBV28 with TRBJ1-6; 7 bases align to TRBD1. The length of the CDR3 is 15 residues. V lost 5 bases to trimming and J lost 7 bases; unmatched junction nucleotides: 8. Germline V CDR1 and CDR2: MDHEN, SYDVKM. CDR3 loop: CASSAHGQENSPLHF. In DNA form, the CDR3 reads TGTGCCAGCAGTGCCCACGGACAGGAGAATTCACCCCTCCACTTT.

V and J are TRBV19 and TRBJ2-7, with a possible D match to TRBD1 (6 bases). The CDR3 runs to 12 residues. Germline loops: CDR1 LNHDA, CDR2 SQIVND (reference sequence). V shed 4 bases and J shed 8 bases, with 12 bases lying between them. The CDR3 coding sequence is TGTGCCAGTAGTACTAAGGACAGCCAGCAGTACTTC. This sequence encodes CASSTKDSQQYF.

J is TRBJ1-5 and V is TRBV10-3; D is possibly TRBD1 (6 bases). The germline V and J ends were trimmed by 8 bases and 7 bases, with 15 bases remaining between them. Germline-derived CDR1 and CDR2 are ENHRY and SYGVKD. The CDR3 sequence is 13 residues long. The CDR3 region is CAIGNRDGQPQHF. The DNA of the CDR3 is TGTGCCATCGGCAACAGGGATGGGCAGCCCCAGCATTTT.

This chain links TRBV25-1 with TRBJ1-6; D might be TRBD1 (5 bases). In germline, CDR1 is MGHDK, CDR2 SYGVNS. The CDR3 totals 15 residues. V shed 2 bases and J shed 7 bases, with 12 bases lying between them. The CDR3 sequence: CASSEVEGANSPLHF. The CDR3, as DNA: TGTGCCAGCAGTGAAGTTGAAGGGGCAAATTCACCCCTCCACTTT.

The chain joins TRBV7-9 to TRBJ1-3, with 10 bases lining up with TRBD1. CDR3 length equals 15 residues. J lost 3 bases, V lost 6 bases, and 5 bases had no gene match. Germline CDR1 and CDR2: SEHNR and FQNEAQ (reference sequence). This chain's CDR3 is CASSPDRGLGNTIYF. CDR3 in DNA: TGTGCCAGCAGTCCAGACAGGGGGCTTGGAAACACCATATATTTT. The variable domain in full, completed from reference TRBV7-9 and TRBJ1-3, reads DTGVSQNPRHKITKRGQNVTFRCDPISEHNRLYWYRQTLGQGPEFLTYFQNEAQLEKSRLLSDRFSAERPKGSFSTLEIQRTEQGDSAMYLCASSPDRGLGNTIYFGEGSWLTVV.

The chain couples TRBV5-1 to TRBJ2-3, with TRBD2 as a possible D gene (6 bases). CDR3 length equals 15 residues. Germline CDR1 SGHRS, CDR2 YFSETQ. The ends were cut back, 6 bases at V and 2 bases at J, with 16 bases in the middle. CDR3: CASTLGGRPTDTQYF. The CDR3, as DNA: TGCGCCAGCACCCTAGGAGGGAGACCCACAGATACGCAGTATTTT.

This clone was seen only a few times. The rearrangement joins TRBV28 to TRBJ1-3; 9 nucleotides line up with TRBD1. The CDR3 is 17 amino acids. With 3 bases clipped from V and 1 base from J, the junction kept 7 bases outside the gene matches. Germline lookup yields CDR1 MDHEN and CDR2 SYDVKM. The CDR3: CASSFSTGGASGNTIYF. The CDR3 region has the DNA TGTGCCAGCAGTTTCTCAACAGGGGGCGCTTCTGGAAACACCATATATTTT.

This chain joins TRBV5-6 and TRBJ2-7; D ambiguous. From germline, CDR1 is SGHDT and CDR2 YYEEEE. This CDR3 spans 12 amino acids. V was clipped by 2 bases and J by 3 bases, with 6 bases between them. The CDR3 loop is CASSLRVYEQYF. Written as DNA, the CDR3 is TGTGCCAGCAGCTTAAGAGTCTACGAGCAGTACTTC.

The genes are TRBV6-1 and TRBJ1-2; D is uncertain. Trimming took 1 base from V and 6 from J, leaving 15 bases between them. The germline V gene encodes CDR1 MNHNS and CDR2 SASEGT. The CDR3 is 15 amino acids. CDR3 nucleotides: TGTGCCAGCAGTGAAGGCACGGGGAAGGTGGATGGCTACACCTTC. Its translation: CASSEGTGKVDGYTF.

There are a few counts of this clone. V gene TRBV18 combines with J gene TRBJ2-2, with TRBD1 as a possible D gene (6 bases). V shed 1 base and J shed 4 bases, with 13 bases lying between them. CDR1 is KGHSH and CDR2 is LQKENI in the germline V gene. The CDR3 runs 16 residues. CDR3 in DNA: TGTGCCAGCTCACCACGTGGGGGCGCCGGCACCGGGGAGCTGTTTTTT. This encodes CASSPRGGAGTGELFF.